These 20 T cell receptor beta chains were sequenced from one sample in a study of blood T cell repertoires in COVID-19. Measured with immunoSEQ multiplex PCR; TCRdb has only the in-frame clones, and not every one. Of 360,000 or so clones detected, around 90% appear once; the ten largest clones hold roughly 4%. The sequencing input was peripheral blood. The receptors were sampled from a woman aged 55-70 years with COVID-19, enrolled during active disease.

The V and J genes are TRBV6-5 and TRBJ1-5; possible D gene TRBD1, 5 bases. Trimming pared 2 bases from V and 1 base from J, leaving 12 bases between. Per the germline V gene, CDR1 is MNHEY and CDR2 is SVGAGI. The CDR3 runs to 16 residues. CDR3 loop: CASSYGGVGSNQPQHF. As DNA, the CDR3 is TGTGCCAGCAGTTACGGGGGGGTTGGGAGCAATCAGCCCCAGCATTTT.

This chain joins TRBV5-6 and TRBJ1-6; 10 bases align to TRBD1. CDR3 size: 15 residues. The germline V gene encodes CDR1 SGHDT and CDR2 YYEEEE. Unmatched junction bases numbered 6, after V lost 4 bases and J lost 8 bases. CDR3 sequence (DNA): TGTGCCAGCAGCCGGGACAGGGGCTTGGATTCACCCCTCCACTTT. It yields the protein CASSRDRGLDSPLHF.

The chain couples TRBV6-2 or TRBV6-3 to TRBJ1-6; 7 nucleotides line up with TRBD1. Trimming removed 5 bases from V and 8 bases from J; junction bases left unmatched: 3. The V gene's germline CDR1 is MNHEY and CDR2 SVGEGT. The CDR3 runs 13 residues. The CDR3 nucleotides read TGTGCCAGCAGTGGGCAGGGGGATTCACCCCTCCACTTT. Protein product: CASSGQGDSPLHF.

The chain recombines TRBV28 with TRBJ1-5; D uncertain. V shed 7 bases and J shed 1 base, with 5 bases lying between them. Germline V gives CDR1 MDHEN, CDR2 SYDVKM. The CDR3 length is 12 residues. The CDR3 loop reads CASKLSNQPQHF. In nucleotides, the CDR3 is TGTGCCAGCAAATTAAGCAATCAGCCCCAGCATTTT.

V gene TRBV18 combines with J gene TRBJ1-5, with 9 nucleotides matching TRBD1. The CDR3 has 14 amino acids. Germline loops: CDR1 KGHSH, CDR2 LQKENI. V lost 3 bases to trimming and J lost 10 bases; unmatched junction nucleotides: 7. CDR3 in amino acids: CASSPRDRVEPQHF. The CDR3 DNA reads as TGTGCCAGCTCACCCCGGGACAGGGTCGAACCCCAGCATTTT. The variable domain in full, with the rest retrieved from reference TRBV18 and TRBJ1-5, is NAGVMQNPRHLVRRRGQEARLRCSPMKGHSHVYWYRQLPEEGLKFMVYLQKENIIDESGMPKERFSAEFPKEGPSILRIQQVVRGDSAAYFCASSPRDRVEPQHFGDGTRLSIL.

The chain carries TRBV27 and TRBJ2-2; TRBD1 matches 10 bases. The CDR3 loop spans 15 amino acids. CDR1 MNHEY and CDR2 SMNVEV come from the germline V gene (reference sequence). V lost 4 bases, J lost 6 bases, and 5 bases stayed unmatched. The CDR3 nucleotides are TGTGCCAGCAGTTCTCCGGGACAGGGGTCCGGGGAGCTGTTTTTT. Encoded protein: CASSSPGQGSGELFF.

The gene calls are TRBV7-6 and TRBJ2-4; D not certain. Trimming removed 5 bases at V and 6 bases at J, with 14 bases between. The germline gives CDR1 SGHVS, CDR2 FNYEAQ. The CDR3 contains 14 residues. The CDR3 spells CASSPLGGGNIQYF. As DNA, the CDR3 is TGTGCCAGCAGCCCTCTCGGTGGTGGAAACATTCAGTACTTC.

The chain carries TRBV27 and TRBJ1-1, with D perhaps TRBD1 (5 bases). V shed 2 bases and J shed 0 bases, with 13 bases lying between them. Germline V gives CDR1 MNHEY, CDR2 SMNVEV (reference sequence). This CDR3 region has 16 residues. CDR3 amino acids: CASSLRSTDMNTEAFF. The CDR3 DNA sequence: TGTGCCAGCAGTTTAAGATCGACGGACATGAACACTGAAGCTTTCTTT.

This chain connects TRBV18 to TRBJ1-3; D is ambiguous. Germline assignment: CDR1 KGHSH and CDR2 LQKENI. The CDR3 spans 16 residues. V was trimmed by 3 bases and J by 0 bases, leaving 12 bases between them. CDR3: CASSPNTPSSGNTIYF. CDR3 coding DNA: TGTGCCAGCTCACCCAATACCCCGAGCTCTGGAAACACCATATATTTT.

This clone was observed once. V and J are TRBV6-5 and TRBJ2-1; TRBD2 might be the D (7 bases). Trimming left V 6 bases short and J 6 bases short, with 18 bases between. The CDR3 extends over 15 amino acids. Per germline, CDR1 MNHEY and CDR2 SVGAGI. CDR3 bases: TGTGCCAGCAGGGTTGGAGGGGGGGACTCCAATGAGCAGTTCTTC. As protein: CASRVGGGDSNEQFF.

The chain joins TRBV19 to TRBJ1-1; a possible D gene is TRBD1 (6 bases). CDR1 is LNHDA, CDR2 SQIVND, per germline (reference sequence). The CDR3 contains 16 residues. V lost 4 bases and J lost 5, with 20 bases in between. The CDR3 sequence is CASSTGPRGILTEAFF. CDR3 sequence (DNA): TGTGCCAGTAGTACCGGTCCGAGGGGGATACTGACTGAAGCTTTCTTT.

The sample holds one count of this clone. The chain combines TRBV15 with TRBJ1-1; 7 bases map to TRBD1. V lost 8 bases to trimming and J lost 3 bases; unmatched junction nucleotides: 3. Germline CDR1 LNHNV, CDR2 YYDKDF (reference sequence). This CDR3 has 12 residues. This CDR3 is CATQQGDTEAFF. The CDR3 bases are TGTGCCACCCAGCAGGGGGACACTGAAGCTTTCTTT.

This chain uses TRBV7-2 with TRBJ2-1, with 9 bases matching TRBD2. This CDR3 is 16 amino acids long. Germline V gene sequence: CDR1 SGHTA, CDR2 FQGNSA. After removal of 2 bases from V and 8 bases from J, the junction contained 10 bases not matched to a gene. This CDR3 is CASSLRRGGRRYEQFF. The CDR3 DNA reads TGTGCCAGCAGCTTACGGCGGGGGGGCCGACGCTATGAGCAGTTCTTC.

About this clone itself: The same CDR3 can be traced to other DNA sequences in this sample. The chain links TRBV5-1 to TRBJ2-5; D gene ambiguous. The CDR3 is 12 residues long. V was trimmed by 0 bases and J by 5 bases, leaving 5 bases between them. Germline V CDR1 and CDR2: SGHRS, YFSETQ. CDR3 residues: CASSLAAETQYF. In DNA form, the CDR3 reads TGCGCCAGCAGCTTGGCCGCGGAGACCCAGTACTTC. Full variable domain (missing parts from reference TRBV5-1 and TRBJ2-5): KAGVTQTPRYLIKTRGQQVTLSCSPISGHRSVSWYQQTPGQGLQFLFEYFSETQRNKGNFPGRFSGRQFSNSRSEMNVSTLELGDSALYLCASSLAAETQYFGPGTRLLVL.

The chain has TRBV7-2 and TRBJ2-1; the match to TRBD2 covers 13 bases. V lost 4 bases, J lost 5 bases, and 8 bases stayed unmatched. The CDR3 extends over 17 amino acids. In germline, CDR1 is SGHTA, CDR2 FQGNSA. The CDR3 coding sequence is TGTGCCAGCAGCTCGCCCCGACTAGCGGGGGGCAACAATGAGCAGTTCTTC. Encoded protein: CASSSPRLAGGNNEQFF.

The V call is TRBV5-8, the J call TRBJ1-2; D might be TRBD1 (6 bases). This CDR3 has 15 amino acids. Trimming took off 3 bases at V and 4 bases at J, with 16 bases between the two ends. Germline CDR1 reads SGHTS; CDR2 reads YDEGEE. CDR3 residues: CASSSITGLLYGYTF. In DNA, the CDR3 is TGTGCCAGCAGCTCAATCACAGGGCTGCTCTATGGCTACACCTTC.

This rearrangement joins TRBV7-9 to TRBJ2-5; the D gene is possibly TRBD2 (6 bases). This CDR3 comprises 11 residues. In germline, CDR1 is SEHNR, CDR2 FQNEAQ (reference sequence). Trimming stripped 7 bases from V and 5 bases from J, with 8 bases between. In nucleotides, the CDR3 is TGTGCCAGCAAGGAGGGGGAGACCCAGTACTTC. This encodes CASKEGETQYF.

The V call is TRBV5-8, the J call TRBJ1-1; 7 bases map to TRBD1. The CDR3 runs 17 residues. V shed 3 bases and J 5 bases; nucleotides not matched to a gene: 16. Germline values: CDR1 SGHTS, CDR2 YDEGEE. The CDR3 here is CASSSRLGAGGKTEAFF. The CDR3 nucleotides read TGTGCCAGCAGCTCCCGTTTGGGGGCAGGGGGGAAGACTGAAGCTTTCTTT.

The chain carries TRBV27 and TRBJ1-1, with D possibly matching TRBD1 (6 bases). The V end was cut by 6 bases, the J end by 5 bases, with 13 bases between. The CDR3 runs 13 residues. Germline V gene sequence: CDR1 MNHEY, CDR2 SMNVEV (reference sequence). The CDR3 here is CASRPGALTEAFF. Written as DNA, the CDR3 is TGTGCCAGCAGACCAGGGGCCCTTACTGAAGCTTTCTTT.

This chain uses TRBV28 with TRBJ1-3; weak D call: TRBD1 (6 bases). V lost 10 bases, J lost 0 bases, and 22 bases lay in between. CDR1 and CDR2 (germline): MDHEN, SYDVKM. The CDR3 runs 17 residues. DNA for the CDR3: TGTGCCACCTCACAATTGGGGGGGGCTTTCTCTGGAAACACCATATATTTT. Protein sequence: CATSQLGGAFSGNTIYF.